Below, 9 T cell receptor beta chains from the same sample are listed, as sequenced in a study of blood T cell repertoires in COVID-19. Clones were read by immunoSEQ multiplex PCR, and TCRdb kept only the in-frame ones, dropping some. The table shows under 200,000 clones, with approximately 91% occurring only once. The sample comprised peripheral blood. The source of these receptors is a man aged 18 to 29 with acute or convalescent COVID-19.

This clone was seen only once. The chain has TRBV2 and TRBJ1-1; 11 positions agree with TRBD1. This CDR3 region has 15 residues. Trimming cost V 6 bases and J 5 bases; bases outside gene matches: 8. Germline V gene sequence: CDR1 SNHLY, CDR2 FYNNEI. CDR3 sequence reads: CASSGDRGYTTEAFF. CDR3 DNA sequence: TGTGCCAGCAGCGGGGACAGGGGGTACACTACTGAAGCTTTCTTT. The full variable domain, rest sourced from reference TRBV2 and TRBJ1-1, is EPEVTQTPSHQVTQMGQEVILRCVPISNHLYFYWYRQILGQKVEFLVSFYNNEISEKSEIFDDQFSVERPDGSNFTLKIRSTKLEDSAMYFCASSGDRGYTTEAFFGQGTRLTVV.

The rearrangement links TRBV6-5 to TRBJ1-4; a weak D match, TRBD1 (5 bases). The V gene lost 8 bases and the J gene lost 5 bases, with 18 bases spanning the gap. CDR3 size: 15 residues. Germline values: CDR1 MNHEY, CDR2 SVGAGI. The CDR3 region has the DNA TGTGCCAGCGGGGTGACAGAATCCCGAAATGAAAAACTGTTTTTT. Translation gives CASGVTESRNEKLFF.

The CDR3: CASSLARLAGDQDTQYF. In DNA form, the CDR3 reads TGTGCCAGCAGCTTAGCGAGGCTAGCGGGAGACCAAGATACGCAGTATTTT. The chain carries TRBV7-7 and TRBJ2-3, with TRBD2 matching 10 bases. V shed 0 bases and J 5 bases; nucleotides not matched to a gene: 8. Germline V gene data show CDR1 as SSHAT and CDR2 as FNYEAQ (reference sequence). The CDR3 totals 17 residues. The full variable domain, completed using reference TRBV7-7 and TRBJ2-3, is GAGVSQSPRYKVTKRGQDVTLRCDPISSHATLYWYQQALGQGPEFLTYFNYEAQPDKSGLPSDRFSAERPEGSISTLTIQRTEQRDSAMYRCASSLARLAGDQDTQYFGPGTRLTVL.

This sequence joins TRBV21-1 and TRBJ2-1; the table's D gene call, TRBD2, was not cross checked with the DNA. TRBV21-1 is marked as a pseudogene. CDR3 length: 12 amino acids. The CDR3 DNA reads TGTGCCAGCAGCATAAGACTCTTTGAGCAGTTCTTC. Protein: CASSIRLFEQFF.

The rearrangement links TRBV30 to TRBJ1-1; the D is unclear. The CDR3 runs to 17 residues. Germline V lookup: CDR1 GTSNPN, CDR2 SVGIG (reference sequence). Trimming removed 2 bases from V and 3 bases from J, with 22 bases in between. The CDR3 nucleotides are TGTGCCTGGAGTACCCGCCGCACCTTATCCGCGCACACTGAAGCTTTCTTT. Residues: CAWSTRRTLSAHTEAFF.

The chain links TRBV11-2 to TRBJ1-6; 7 bases line up with TRBD1. There are 15 residues in the CDR3. The germline CDR1 and CDR2 sequences are SGHAT and FQNNGV. V shed 2 bases and J 13 bases; nucleotides not matched to a gene: 11. As DNA, the CDR3 is TGTGCCAGCAGCTTATACAGGGGACACCTCCTTCCCCTCCACTTT. Translation gives CASSLYRGHLLPLHF.

The chain couples TRBV6-5 to TRBJ1-5, with a tentative D call TRBD1 (5 bases). The V end was cut by 4 bases, the J end by 5 bases, with 9 bases between. In germline, CDR1 is MNHEY, CDR2 SVGAGI. The length of the CDR3 is 13 residues. The chain's CDR3 is CASSSGLDQPQHF. The CDR3 nucleotides read TGTGCCAGCAGTTCAGGGTTGGATCAGCCCCAGCATTTT.

The genes are TRBV12-5 and TRBJ2-7; D may be TRBD1 (6 bases). CDR3 length: 19 amino acids. Between the trimmed V and J ends, which lost 0 bases and 1 base, there was a span of 22 bases. Germline CDR1 reads LGHNT; CDR2 reads FRNRAP. The CDR3 nucleotides are TGTGCTAGTGGTTTGGTTCTCGCCTTCCAGGGGCCCTCATCCTACGAGCAGTACTTC. Its translation is CASGLVLAFQGPSSYEQYF.

The chain combines TRBV4-1 with TRBJ1-2; weak D call: TRBD1 (6 bases). This CDR3 contains 16 residues. V was clipped by 0 bases and J by 1 base, with 12 bases between them. Per the germline V gene, CDR1 is MGHRA and CDR2 is YSYEKL. DNA of the CDR3: TGCGCCAGCAGCCAAGAGGTACTACAGGGTAACTATGGCTACACCTTC. Its protein is CASSQEVLQGNYGYTF.